These T cell receptor beta chains were read from a single sample in a study of T cell responses to AZD1222 COVID-19 vaccine. TCRdb keeps only in-frame clones here, not all; method: immunoSEQ multiplex PCR. The sample has roughly 80,000 clones, around nine tenths seen once; the top ten hold approximately 4.2%. Sequencing was performed on peripheral blood, taken on day 0 of AZD1222 vaccination. The receptors derive from an adult in good health. Both conserved end residues are part of each CDR3. The D gene is left open where the match is weak. Clone sizes are given selectively: once, few, many, or a class where the clone is expanded.

cdr3_length: 14; v_call: TRBV11-3; d_call: NA; j_call: TRBJ2-1; clone_size: NA; cdr3_nt: TGTGCCAGCAGCTTAATCGGGGAATACAATGAGCAGTTCTTC; cdr3_aa: CASSLIGEYNEQFF
cdr3_length: 13; v_call: TRBV7-3; d_call: NA; j_call: TRBJ1-2; clone_size: NA; cdr3_nt: TGTGCCAGCAGCTTATCTTCTCTCGGGGGATACACCTTC; cdr3_aa: CASSLSSLGGYTF
cdr3_length: 15; v_call: TRBV9; d_call: NA; j_call: TRBJ2-3; clone_size: NA; cdr3_nt: TGTGCCAGCAGCCCCGCCCCCGGGGCGGCAGATACGCAGTATTTT; cdr3_aa: CASSPAPGAADTQYF
cdr3_length: 13; v_call: TRBV25-1; d_call: NA; j_call: TRBJ1-1; clone_size: NA; cdr3_nt: TGTGCCAGCAGTGTTCGGGACAAAACGGGAGCTTTCTTT; cdr3_aa: CASSVRDKTGAFF
cdr3_length: 14; v_call: TRBV9; d_call: NA; j_call: TRBJ2-3; clone_size: NA; cdr3_nt: TGTGCCAGCAGCGCCTCGACCACCCCGCATACGCAGTATTTT; cdr3_aa: CASSASTTPHTQYF
cdr3_length: 13; v_call: TRBV24-1; d_call: NA; j_call: TRBJ2-2; clone_size: NA; cdr3_nt: TGTGCCACCAGTGATGCGTCAGCGGGGGAGCTGTTTTTT; cdr3_aa: CATSDASAGELFF
cdr3_length: 12; v_call: TRBV11-3; d_call: NA; j_call: TRBJ1-2; clone_size: NA; cdr3_nt: TGTGCCAGCAGCTTAAGTAAGCTAAGCTACACCTTC; cdr3_aa: CASSLSKLSYTF
cdr3_length: 15; v_call: TRBV6-1; d_call: NA; j_call: TRBJ2-1; clone_size: once; cdr3_nt: TGTGCCAGCAGTGAAGAGAGGTCTACCTACAATGAGCAGTTCTTC; cdr3_aa: CASSEERSTYNEQFF
cdr3_length: 16; v_call: TRBV5-6; d_call: TRBD1; j_call: TRBJ1-1; clone_size: NA; cdr3_nt: TGTGCCAGCAGCCCACCGGGACAGGGGGCGGACACTGAAGCTTTCTTT; cdr3_aa: CASSPPGQGADTEAFF
cdr3_length: 13; v_call: TRBV6-5; d_call: NA; j_call: TRBJ1-2; clone_size: NA; cdr3_nt: TGTGCCAGCAGAAACTTCAGGGAGAGGGGCTACACCTTC; cdr3_aa: CASRNFRERGYTF
cdr3_length: 13; v_call: TRBV18; d_call: NA; j_call: TRBJ2-2; clone_size: NA; cdr3_nt: TGTGCCAGCTCACAGGTGAACACCGGGGAGCTGTTTTTT; cdr3_aa: CASSQVNTGELFF
cdr3_length: 13; v_call: TRBV7-9; d_call: NA; j_call: TRBJ1-5; clone_size: NA; cdr3_nt: TGTGCCAGCAGCCCGGACGGGAATCAGCCCCAGCATTTT; cdr3_aa: CASSPDGNQPQHF
cdr3_length: 16; v_call: TRBV10-3; d_call: NA; j_call: TRBJ1-2; clone_size: NA; cdr3_nt: TGTGCCATCAGTGCAAGAAGTGGCGGAACTAACTATGGCTACACCTTC; cdr3_aa: CAISARSGGTNYGYTF
cdr3_length: 14; v_call: TRBV6-6; d_call: NA; j_call: TRBJ2-2; clone_size: NA; cdr3_nt: TGTGCCAGCAAAAGGGAGCCGAACACCGGGGAGCTGTTTTTT; cdr3_aa: CASKREPNTGELFF
cdr3_length: 17; v_call: TRBV19; d_call: TRBD1; j_call: TRBJ2-2; clone_size: few; cdr3_nt: TGTGCCAGTAGTATGAGGGGACAGACGATTAACACCGGGGAGCTGTTTTTT; cdr3_aa: CASSMRGQTINTGELFF
cdr3_length: 14; v_call: TRBV18; d_call: NA; j_call: TRBJ1-1; clone_size: NA; cdr3_nt: TGTGCCAGCTCATTACGAACGGTGAACACTGAAGCTTTCTTT; cdr3_aa: CASSLRTVNTEAFF
cdr3_length: 17; v_call: TRBV5-5; d_call: NA; j_call: TRBJ1-3; clone_size: once; cdr3_nt: TGTGCCAGCAGCTTGGACCCGACAGTTAAGGCTGGAAACACCATATATTTT; cdr3_aa: CASSLDPTVKAGNTIYF
cdr3_length: 16; v_call: TRBV4-1; d_call: NA; j_call: TRBJ2-5; clone_size: NA; cdr3_nt: TGCGCCAGCAAAAGGGATAGCGGCCTTCCTGGAGAGACCCAGTACTTC; cdr3_aa: CASKRDSGLPGETQYF
cdr3_length: 15; v_call: TRBV6-1; d_call: NA; j_call: TRBJ1-2; clone_size: NA; cdr3_nt: TGTGCCAGCAGTGAAGCGGGGGGGTTAGGACCGGGCTACACCTTC; cdr3_aa: CASSEAGGLGPGYTF
cdr3_length: 13; v_call: TRBV10-3; d_call: NA; j_call: TRBJ1-5; clone_size: few; cdr3_nt: TGTGCCATCCAAGGGGGAAGCAATCAGCCCCAGCATTTT; cdr3_aa: CAIQGGSNQPQHF
cdr3_length: 15; v_call: TRBV11-3; d_call: NA; j_call: TRBJ1-1; clone_size: NA; cdr3_nt: TGTGCCAGCAGCTTAGGGTGGGACAAGAACACTGAAGCTTTCTTT; cdr3_aa: CASSLGWDKNTEAFF
cdr3_length: 14; v_call: TRBV6-2/TRBV6-3; d_call: NA; j_call: TRBJ1-6; clone_size: NA; cdr3_nt: TGTGCCAGCAGTGCCCCGCAGGGTAACTCACCCCTCCACTTT; cdr3_aa: CASSAPQGNSPLHF
cdr3_length: 12; v_call: TRBV29-1; d_call: TRBD1; j_call: TRBJ1-5; clone_size: NA; cdr3_nt: TGCAGCGCGACAGGGAACAATCAGCCCCAGCATTTT; cdr3_aa: CSATGNNQPQHF
cdr3_length: 16; v_call: TRBV3-1/TRBV3-2; d_call: NA; j_call: TRBJ1-3; clone_size: NA; cdr3_nt: TGTGCCAGCAGCCTCCTTCTCGGGTACTCTGGAAACACCATATATTTT; cdr3_aa: CASSLLLGYSGNTIYF
cdr3_length: 14; v_call: TRBV14; d_call: NA; j_call: TRBJ1-1; clone_size: NA; cdr3_nt: TGTGCCAGCAGCCAGGGACCAGGTTCTACTGAAGCTTTCTTT; cdr3_aa: CASSQGPGSTEAFF
cdr3_length: 14; v_call: TRBV19; d_call: NA; j_call: TRBJ1-1; clone_size: NA; cdr3_nt: TGTGCCAGTAGTAGGAGTGAGGGGAACACTGAAGCTTTCTTT; cdr3_aa: CASSRSEGNTEAFF
cdr3_length: 15; v_call: TRBV27; d_call: TRBD2; j_call: TRBJ2-5; clone_size: NA; cdr3_nt: TGTGCCAGCAGTCCTGGGACTAGCGGTAAAGAGACCCAGTACTTC; cdr3_aa: CASSPGTSGKETQYF
cdr3_length: 12; v_call: TRBV7-2; d_call: NA; j_call: TRBJ1-3; clone_size: NA; cdr3_nt: TGTGCCAGCAGCTTAGCCGTAGACACCATATATTTT; cdr3_aa: CASSLAVDTIYF
cdr3_length: 15; v_call: TRBV5-4; d_call: NA; j_call: TRBJ2-7; clone_size: NA; cdr3_nt: TGTGCCAGCAGCTTGGGGGGGGGCAGCGCCTACGAGCAGTACTTC; cdr3_aa: CASSLGGGSAYEQYF
cdr3_length: 14; v_call: TRBV2; d_call: NA; j_call: TRBJ2-3; clone_size: NA; cdr3_nt: TGTGCCATAATACGGGGGGCCGTGGCAGATACGCAGTATTTT; cdr3_aa: CAIIRGAVADTQYF
cdr3_length: 16; v_call: TRBV11-2; d_call: NA; j_call: TRBJ2-2; clone_size: NA; cdr3_nt: TGTGCCAGCAGCTTTAGTACGGGAGAAGGAGGCGGGGAGCTGTTTTTT; cdr3_aa: CASSFSTGEGGGELFF
cdr3_length: 17; v_call: TRBV3-1/TRBV3-2; d_call: TRBD1; j_call: TRBJ1-5; clone_size: few; cdr3_nt: TGTGCCAGCAGCCAAGGGGACAGGGGTCGGAGCAATCAGCCCCAGCATTTT; cdr3_aa: CASSQGDRGRSNQPQHF
cdr3_length: 16; v_call: TRBV7-6; d_call: NA; j_call: TRBJ1-6; clone_size: NA; cdr3_nt: TGTGCCAGCAGCGCACAGGGTCCATCCTATAATTCACCCCTCCACTTT; cdr3_aa: CASSAQGPSYNSPLHF
cdr3_length: 16; v_call: TRBV10-3; d_call: TRBD2; j_call: TRBJ2-1; clone_size: NA; cdr3_nt: TGTGCCATCAGCCCCATAGCGGGACTAGGGCCCAATCAGCAGTTCTTC; cdr3_aa: CAISPIAGLGPNQQFF
cdr3_length: 15; v_call: TRBV7-2; d_call: TRBD1; j_call: TRBJ1-1; clone_size: NA; cdr3_nt: TGTGCCAGCAGCTTAGAGGAGACAGGGAGGACTGAAGCTTTCTTT; cdr3_aa: CASSLEETGRTEAFF
cdr3_length: 15; v_call: TRBV4-1; d_call: NA; j_call: TRBJ1-1; clone_size: NA; cdr3_nt: TGCGCCAGCAGCCAAGTAGTCAGGAGTGACACTGAAGCTTTCTTT; cdr3_aa: CASSQVVRSDTEAFF
cdr3_length: 14; v_call: TRBV10-3; d_call: TRBD1; j_call: TRBJ1-1; clone_size: NA; cdr3_nt: TGTGCCATCAGTTTGACAGGGGTGAACACTGAAGCTTTCTTT; cdr3_aa: CAISLTGVNTEAFF
cdr3_length: 16; v_call: TRBV3-1/TRBV3-2; d_call: NA; j_call: TRBJ1-6; clone_size: NA; cdr3_nt: TGTGCCAGCAGCCTCGGTGGAAGCTCCTATAATTCACCCCTCCACTTT; cdr3_aa: CASSLGGSSYNSPLHF
cdr3_length: 15; v_call: TRBV4-1; d_call: NA; j_call: TRBJ1-6; clone_size: few; cdr3_nt: TGCGCCAGCAGCCTTGGGCTCTCCACAAATTCACCCCTCCACTTT; cdr3_aa: CASSLGLSTNSPLHF
cdr3_length: 16; v_call: TRBV7-8; d_call: TRBD1; j_call: TRBJ2-7; clone_size: NA; cdr3_nt: TGTGCCAGCAGCTTCGCCGGACAGGGACGGGCCTACGAGCAGTACTTC; cdr3_aa: CASSFAGQGRAYEQYF
cdr3_length: 13; v_call: TRBV30; d_call: TRBD2; j_call: TRBJ2-1; clone_size: NA; cdr3_nt: TGTGCCTGGAGTTTCGAAACGGGGACTAGTATGTTCTTC; cdr3_aa: CAWSFETGTSMFF
cdr3_length: 14; v_call: TRBV9; d_call: NA; j_call: TRBJ2-7; clone_size: once; cdr3_nt: TGTGCCAGCAGCGTAGCAGGGCCCCCCTACGAGCAGTACTTC; cdr3_aa: CASSVAGPPYEQYF
cdr3_length: 14; v_call: TRBV6-2/TRBV6-3; d_call: TRBD1; j_call: TRBJ2-2; clone_size: NA; cdr3_nt: TGTGCCAGCAGTTCTTCAGGGGGCAGCGGGGAGCTGTTTTTT; cdr3_aa: CASSSSGGSGELFF
cdr3_length: 14; v_call: TRBV7-9; d_call: TRBD1; j_call: TRBJ1-5; clone_size: NA; cdr3_nt: TGTGCCAGCAGCCCGACAGGGGAAAACCAGCCCCAGCATTTT; cdr3_aa: CASSPTGENQPQHF
cdr3_length: 15; v_call: TRBV19; d_call: NA; j_call: TRBJ1-3; clone_size: few; cdr3_nt: TGTGCCAGTAAAGTCGGAGACAGCTCTGGAAACACCATATATTTT; cdr3_aa: CASKVGDSSGNTIYF
cdr3_length: 19; v_call: TRBV7-6; d_call: TRBD2; j_call: TRBJ2-3; clone_size: NA; cdr3_nt: TGTGCCAGCAGCCCCAGAGGTCTAGCGGGGGGATATAGCACAGATACGCAGTATTTT; cdr3_aa: CASSPRGLAGGYSTDTQYF
cdr3_length: 15; v_call: TRBV4-2; d_call: NA; j_call: TRBJ1-1; clone_size: NA; cdr3_nt: TGTGCCAGCAGCTCCGAGGTAGGGATGAACACTGAAGCTTTCTTT; cdr3_aa: CASSSEVGMNTEAFF
cdr3_length: 15; v_call: TRBV6-5; d_call: NA; j_call: TRBJ1-3; clone_size: NA; cdr3_nt: TGTGCCAGCAGGGGAGTAGGGTCAAGAGGAAACACCATATATTTT; cdr3_aa: CASRGVGSRGNTIYF